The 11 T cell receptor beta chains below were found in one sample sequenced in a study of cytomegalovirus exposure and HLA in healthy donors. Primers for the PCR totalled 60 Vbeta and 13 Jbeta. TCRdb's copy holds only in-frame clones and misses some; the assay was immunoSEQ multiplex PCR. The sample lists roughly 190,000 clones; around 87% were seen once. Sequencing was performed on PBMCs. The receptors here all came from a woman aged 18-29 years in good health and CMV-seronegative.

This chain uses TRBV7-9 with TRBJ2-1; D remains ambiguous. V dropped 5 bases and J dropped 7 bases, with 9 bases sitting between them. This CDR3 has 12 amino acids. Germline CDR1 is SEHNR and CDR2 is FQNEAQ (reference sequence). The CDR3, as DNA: TGTGCCAGCAGCCCTCCGGGTAATGAGCAGTTCTTC. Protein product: CASSPPGNEQFF.

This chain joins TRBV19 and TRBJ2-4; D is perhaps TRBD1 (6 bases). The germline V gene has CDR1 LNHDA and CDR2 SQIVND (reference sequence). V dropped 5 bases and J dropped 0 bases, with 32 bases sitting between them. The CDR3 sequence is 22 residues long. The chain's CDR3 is CASSPRGTLGLSGPGAKNIQYF. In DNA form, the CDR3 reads TGTGCCAGTAGTCCAAGGGGGACGTTAGGACTGTCGGGTCCCGGAGCCAAAAACATTCAGTACTTC.

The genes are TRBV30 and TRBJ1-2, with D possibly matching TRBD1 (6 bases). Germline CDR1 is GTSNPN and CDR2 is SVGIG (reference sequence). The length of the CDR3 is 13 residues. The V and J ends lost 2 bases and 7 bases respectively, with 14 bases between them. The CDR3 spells CAWSNRVLGGYTF. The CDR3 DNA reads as TGTGCCTGGAGTAACAGGGTCCTAGGTGGCTACACCTTC.

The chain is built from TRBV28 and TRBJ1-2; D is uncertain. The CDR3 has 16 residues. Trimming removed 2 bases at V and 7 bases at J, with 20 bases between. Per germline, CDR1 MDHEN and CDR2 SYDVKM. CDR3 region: CASSLAAAGDRLGYTF. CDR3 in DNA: TGTGCCAGCAGTTTAGCGGCAGCGGGAGACCGCCTTGGCTACACCTTC.

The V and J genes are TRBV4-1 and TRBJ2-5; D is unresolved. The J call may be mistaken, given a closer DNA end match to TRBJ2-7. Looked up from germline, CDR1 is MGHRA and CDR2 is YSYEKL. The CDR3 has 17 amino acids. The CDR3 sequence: CASSQDPKPLRNYEQYF. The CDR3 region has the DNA TGCGCCAGCAGCCAAGATCCGAAACCACTGCGGAACTACGAGCAGTACTTC.

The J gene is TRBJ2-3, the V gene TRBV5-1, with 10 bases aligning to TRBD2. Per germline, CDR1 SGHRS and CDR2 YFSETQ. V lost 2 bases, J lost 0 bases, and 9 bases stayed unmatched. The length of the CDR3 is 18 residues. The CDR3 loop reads CASSLTSGMRASTDTQYF. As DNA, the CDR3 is TGCGCCAGCAGCTTAACTAGCGGGATGAGGGCTAGCACAGATACGCAGTATTTT.

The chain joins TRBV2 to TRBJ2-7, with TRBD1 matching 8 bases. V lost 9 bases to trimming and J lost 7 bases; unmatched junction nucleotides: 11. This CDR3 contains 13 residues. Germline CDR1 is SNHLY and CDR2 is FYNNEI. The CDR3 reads CARDRDERGEQYF. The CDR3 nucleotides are TGTGCCAGGGACAGGGACGAGAGAGGGGAGCAGTACTTC.

CDR3 DNA: TGTGCCAGCAGCTCACAACCAGGAGGGATTAAGTTGACCTACGAGCAGTACTTC. Its translation is CASSSQPGGIKLTYEQYF. The genes are TRBV9 and TRBJ2-7; TRBD2 is a possible D gene (6 bases). The germline V and J ends were trimmed by 4 bases and 2 bases, with 25 bases remaining between them. The CDR3 spans 18 residues. In germline, CDR1 is SGDLS, CDR2 YYNGEE.

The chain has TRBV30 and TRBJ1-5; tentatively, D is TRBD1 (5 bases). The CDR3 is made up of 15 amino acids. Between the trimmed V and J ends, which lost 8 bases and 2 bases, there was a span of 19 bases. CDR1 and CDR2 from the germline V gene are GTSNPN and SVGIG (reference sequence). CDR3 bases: TGTGCCGGGGGGGAACGCGGGAGAGGCAATCAGCCCCAGCATTTT. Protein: CAGGERGRGNQPQHF.

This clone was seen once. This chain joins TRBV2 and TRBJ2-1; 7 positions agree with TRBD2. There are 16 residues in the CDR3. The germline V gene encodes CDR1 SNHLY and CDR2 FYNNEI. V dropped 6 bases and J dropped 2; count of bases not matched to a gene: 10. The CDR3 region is CASRDPLGRAYNEQFF. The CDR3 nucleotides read TGTGCCAGCAGGGACCCTCTGGGGAGGGCCTACAATGAGCAGTTCTTC.

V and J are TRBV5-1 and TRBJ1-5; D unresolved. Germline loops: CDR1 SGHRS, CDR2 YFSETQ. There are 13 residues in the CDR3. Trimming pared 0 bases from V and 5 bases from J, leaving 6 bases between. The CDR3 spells CASSLELDQPQHF. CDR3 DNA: TGCGCCAGCAGCTTGGAACTCGATCAGCCCCAGCATTTT.